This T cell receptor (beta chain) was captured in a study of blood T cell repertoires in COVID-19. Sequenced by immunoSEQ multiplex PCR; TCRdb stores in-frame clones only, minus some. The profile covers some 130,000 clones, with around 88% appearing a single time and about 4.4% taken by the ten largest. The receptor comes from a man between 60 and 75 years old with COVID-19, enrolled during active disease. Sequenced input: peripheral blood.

The CDR3 here is CASSPGLAGGRYTGELFF. The CDR3 DNA sequence: TGTGCCAGCAGTCCGGGACTAGCGGGGGGAAGGTACACCGGGGAGCTGTTTTTT. J is TRBJ2-2 and V is TRBV6-6, with 15 positions matching TRBD2. CDR1 is MNHNY and CDR2 is SVGAGI in the germline V gene (reference sequence). V shed 5 bases and J 3 bases; nucleotides not matched to a gene: 7. There are 18 residues in the CDR3.